Sequencing of this T cell receptor (beta chain) was carried out in a study of identical twins. Overall study results and limits: Twins shared out-of-frame alpha sequences with excess low generation probability. Out-of-frame TCR alpha sharing in monozygotic twins exceeded recombination model predictions.

Trimming cost V 7 bases and J 0 bases; bases outside gene matches: 4. Germline lookup yields CDR1 MNHEY and CDR2 SVGEGT. CDR3 length equals 15 residues. Using its own MiXCR run on the 5' RACE reads, TCRdb lists one record per CDR3 protein. This table has 700,000 or so distinct CDR3 sequences, 8.6% appearing once. This clonotype was found a few times. The target antigen is unknown. This sample also appeared in a second study, on yellow fever vaccine responses in identical twins. This second study says: Twins' vaccine T cell responses were reported to seem partly convergent and partly personalized.

The chain carries TRBV6-2 or TRBV6-3 and TRBJ2-1; 9 bases are a match to TRBD2. The origin of this receptor is a woman aged 18-29 years in good health. Sample: PBMCs. Here the CDR3 DNA reads TGTGCCAGCAACCGACTAGCGGTCTCCTACAATGAGCAGTTCTTC. This codes for CASNRLAVSYNEQFF.